The 10 T cell receptor beta chains below all came from one sample that was sequenced in a study of shared clonotypes between healthy human individuals. Repertoires were generated with immunoSEQ multiplex PCR, while TCRdb's copy carries only in-frame clones and drops some. The sample lists some 1.5 million clones, 98% seen once, with roughly 0.4% in the top ten. What was sequenced was naive CD4+ T cells sorted from blood. Subset denoted: CD45RA+ positively selected. Receptors originate from a man aged 25-45 years in good health.

Only one count was recorded for this clone. The rearrangement joins TRBV5-5 to TRBJ1-2; no reliable D call. V dropped 4 bases and J dropped 0 bases, with 13 bases sitting between them. CDR1 SGHKS and CDR2 YYEKEE come from the germline V gene (reference sequence). This CDR3 comprises 15 residues. CDR3: CASSPPTPANYGYTF. CDR3 DNA sequence: TGTGCCAGCAGCCCCCCAACGCCAGCTAACTATGGCTACACCTTC.

The chain uses TRBV28 and TRBJ1-5; 10 bases match TRBD1. CDR1 MDHEN and CDR2 SYDVKM come from the germline V gene. J was trimmed by 6 bases and V by 6 bases; bases with no gene match: 8. CDR3 length equals 15 residues. The CDR3 DNA reads TGTGCCAGCAGGCCCGGGACAGGGGAGGCTCAGCCCCAGCATTTT. Protein sequence: CASRPGTGEAQPQHF. The full variable domain, completed using reference TRBV28 and TRBJ1-5, is DVKVTQSSRYLVKRTGEKVFLECVQDMDHENMFWYRQDPGLGLRLIYFSYDVKMKEKGDIPEGYSVSREKKERFSLILESASTNQTSMYLCASRPGTGEAQPQHFGDGTRLSIL.

The chain is built from TRBV6-5 and TRBJ1-2; D not resolved. The CDR3 is 15 residues long. From germline, CDR1 is MNHEY and CDR2 SVGAGI. With 5 bases removed from V and 1 base from J, the gap between germline ends came to 14 bases. In DNA form, the CDR3 reads TGTGCCAGCAGTCCCGACTCGATACTTAACTATGGCTACACCTTC. Residues: CASSPDSILNYGYTF.

The chain is built from TRBV5-1 and TRBJ2-1; D possibly corresponds to TRBD1 (5 bases). The CDR3 is 16 residues long. Deletions cut 4 bases from V and 1 base from J, with 15 bases between. Germline loops: CDR1 SGHRS, CDR2 YFSETQ. Here the CDR3 reads CASSLRAKTSYNEQFF. CDR3 in DNA: TGCGCCAGCAGCCTCAGGGCTAAGACGTCCTACAATGAGCAGTTCTTC.

The chain employs TRBV11-2 and TRBJ2-7; D might be TRBD1 (6 bases). The CDR3 covers 14 residues. The V and J ends lost 0 bases and 3 bases respectively, with 9 bases between them. Looked up from germline, CDR1 is SGHAT and CDR2 is FQNNGV. For the CDR3, the DNA is TGTGCCAGCAGCTTAGATAACAGGGACTACGAGCAGTACTTC. Residues: CASSLDNRDYEQYF. Variable domain in full (rest from reference TRBV11-2 and TRBJ2-7): EAGVAQSPRYKIIEKRQSVAFWCNPISGHATLYWYQQILGQGPKLLIQFQNNGVVDDSQLPKDRFSAERLKGVDSTLKIQPAKLEDSAVYLCASSLDNRDYEQYFGPGTRLTVT.

The chain has TRBV7-2 and TRBJ2-6; 11 bases match TRBD2. The ends lost 1 base at V and 2 bases at J; junction bases unmatched: 4. The CDR3 is made up of 18 amino acids. Germline values: CDR1 SGHTA, CDR2 FQGNSA. CDR3: CASSLGELAGAGANVLTF. The CDR3 DNA reads as TGTGCCAGCAGCTTAGGTGAACTAGCGGGAGCTGGGGCCAACGTCCTGACTTTC.

The gene calls are TRBV19 and TRBJ1-2; no clear D. The germline V and J ends were trimmed by 2 bases and 0 bases, with 4 bases remaining between them. Germline V CDR1 and CDR2: LNHDA, SQIVND (reference sequence). The length of the CDR3 is 13 residues. CDR3: CASSIRPNYGYTF. The CDR3 bases are TGTGCCAGTAGTATAAGACCTAACTATGGCTACACCTTC.

The CDR3 reads CASSDTGTTDTQYF. The CDR3 region has the DNA TGTGCCAGCAGTGACACAGGAACCACAGATACGCAGTATTTT. This chain links TRBV2 with TRBJ2-3; tentatively, D is TRBD1 (5 bases). Germline values: CDR1 SNHLY, CDR2 FYNNEI. The CDR3 spans 14 residues. V was clipped by 3 bases and J by 2 bases, with 9 bases between them.

This clone appeared a single time. This sequence joins TRBV7-2 and TRBJ1-2, with D maybe TRBD1 (5 bases). Germline-derived CDR1 and CDR2 are SGHTA and FQGNSA. V lost 4 bases and J 6 bases, leaving 9 bases between the germline ends. The CDR3 runs 12 residues. CDR3 nucleotides: TGTGCCAGCAGCTCGCTGGGGGATGGCTACACCTTC. Amino acids: CASSSLGDGYTF.

The V call is TRBV7-2, the J call TRBJ1-5, with D tentatively TRBD1 (6 bases). The CDR3 is made up of 16 amino acids. V lost 4 bases and J 2 bases, leaving 15 bases between the germline ends. From germline, CDR1 is SGHTA and CDR2 FQGNSA. CDR3 nucleotide sequence: TGTGCCAGCAGCTCTTTACAGGGAATGGGCAATCAGCCCCAGCATTTT. It is translated as CASSSLQGMGNQPQHF.